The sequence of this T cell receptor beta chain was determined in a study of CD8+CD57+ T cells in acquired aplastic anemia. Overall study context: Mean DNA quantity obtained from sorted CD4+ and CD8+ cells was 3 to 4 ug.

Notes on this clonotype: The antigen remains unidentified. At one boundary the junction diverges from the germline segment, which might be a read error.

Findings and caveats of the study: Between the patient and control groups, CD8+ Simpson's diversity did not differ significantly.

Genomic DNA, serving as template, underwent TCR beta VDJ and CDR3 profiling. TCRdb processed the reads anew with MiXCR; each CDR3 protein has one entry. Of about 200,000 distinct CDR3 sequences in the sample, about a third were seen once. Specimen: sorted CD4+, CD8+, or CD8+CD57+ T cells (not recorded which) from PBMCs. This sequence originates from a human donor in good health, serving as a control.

CDR3 sequence reads: CASSGWDRGLSYEQYF. DNA for the CDR3: TGTGCCAGCAGTGGGTGGGACAGGGGACTCTCCTACGAGCAGTACTTC. This chain connects TRBV10-3 to TRBJ2-7, with 10 nucleotides matching TRBD1. Germline values: CDR1 ENHRY, CDR2 SYGVKD. This CDR3 has 16 amino acids.